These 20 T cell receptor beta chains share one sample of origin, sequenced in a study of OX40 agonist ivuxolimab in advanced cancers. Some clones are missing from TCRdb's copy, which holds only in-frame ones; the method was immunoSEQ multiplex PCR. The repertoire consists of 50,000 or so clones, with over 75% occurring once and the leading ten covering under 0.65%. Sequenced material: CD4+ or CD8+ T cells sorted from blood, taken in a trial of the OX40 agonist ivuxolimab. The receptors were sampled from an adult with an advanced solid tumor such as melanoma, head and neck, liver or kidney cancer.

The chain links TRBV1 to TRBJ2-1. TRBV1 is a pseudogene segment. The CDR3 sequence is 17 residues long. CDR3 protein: CTSSQVVRWPPLNEQFF. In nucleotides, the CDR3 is TGCACCAGCAGCCAAGTTGTCCGGTGGCCCCCCCTTAATGAGCAGTTCTTC.

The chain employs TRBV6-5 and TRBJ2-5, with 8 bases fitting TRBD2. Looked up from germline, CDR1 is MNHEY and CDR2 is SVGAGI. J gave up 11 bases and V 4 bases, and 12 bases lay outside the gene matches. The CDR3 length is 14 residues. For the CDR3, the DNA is TGTGCCAGCAGTTCGGGGACTTCAGCGGGGGAGCAGTACTTC. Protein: CASSSGTSAGEQYF.

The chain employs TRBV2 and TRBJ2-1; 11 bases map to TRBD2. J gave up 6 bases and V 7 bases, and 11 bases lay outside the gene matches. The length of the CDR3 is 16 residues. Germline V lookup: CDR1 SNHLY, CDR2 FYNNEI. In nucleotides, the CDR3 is TGTGCCAGCACCCGAAGAGGCCTAGCGGGAGGCAATGAGCAGTTCTTC. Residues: CASTRRGLAGGNEQFF. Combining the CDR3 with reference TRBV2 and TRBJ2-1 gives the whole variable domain EPEVTQTPSHQVTQMGQEVILRCVPISNHLYFYWYRQILGQKVEFLVSFYNNEISEKSEIFDDQFSVERPDGSNFTLKIRSTKLEDSAMYFCASTRRGLAGGNEQFFGPGTRLTVL.

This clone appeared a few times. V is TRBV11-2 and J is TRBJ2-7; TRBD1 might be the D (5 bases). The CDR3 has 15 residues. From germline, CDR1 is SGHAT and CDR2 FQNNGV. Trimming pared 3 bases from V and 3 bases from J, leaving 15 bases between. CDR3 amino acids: CASSFEPRRGYEQYF. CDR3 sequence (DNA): TGTGCCAGCAGCTTCGAACCCCGAAGGGGCTACGAGCAGTACTTC. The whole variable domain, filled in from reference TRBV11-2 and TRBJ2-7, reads EAGVAQSPRYKIIEKRQSVAFWCNPISGHATLYWYQQILGQGPKLLIQFQNNGVVDDSQLPKDRFSAERLKGVDSTLKIQPAKLEDSAVYLCASSFEPRRGYEQYFGPGTRLTVT.

In DNA form, the CDR3 reads TGTGCCAGCAGCTTAGCGCTGAGCGGGAGGGCCTTTAATGAGCAGTTCTTC. Protein: CASSLALSGRAFNEQFF. This chain uses TRBV7-9 with TRBJ2-1, with 10 bases aligning to TRBD2. CDR1 is SEHNR and CDR2 is FQNEAQ in the germline V gene (reference sequence). This CDR3 contains 17 residues. With 0 bases clipped from V and 7 bases from J, the junction kept 9 bases outside the gene matches.

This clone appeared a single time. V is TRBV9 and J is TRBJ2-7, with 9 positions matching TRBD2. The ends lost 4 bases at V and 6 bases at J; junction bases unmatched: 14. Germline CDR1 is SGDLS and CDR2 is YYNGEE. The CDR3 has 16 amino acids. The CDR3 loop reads CASSPQGGLAGTEQYF. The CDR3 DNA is TGTGCCAGCAGCCCCCAAGGTGGGCTAGCGGGAACCGAGCAGTACTTC.

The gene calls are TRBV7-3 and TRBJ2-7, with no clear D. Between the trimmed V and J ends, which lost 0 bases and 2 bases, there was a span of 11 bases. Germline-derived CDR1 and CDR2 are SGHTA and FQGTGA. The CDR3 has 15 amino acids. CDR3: CASSLTAADPYEQYF. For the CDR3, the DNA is TGTGCCAGCAGCTTAACGGCTGCGGACCCCTACGAGCAGTACTTC.

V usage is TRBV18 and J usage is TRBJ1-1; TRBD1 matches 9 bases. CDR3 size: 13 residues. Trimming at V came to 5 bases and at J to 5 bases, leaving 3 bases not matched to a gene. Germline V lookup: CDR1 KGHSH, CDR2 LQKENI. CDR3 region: CASSGTGWTEAFF. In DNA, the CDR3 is TGTGCCAGCTCAGGGACAGGGTGGACTGAAGCTTTCTTT.

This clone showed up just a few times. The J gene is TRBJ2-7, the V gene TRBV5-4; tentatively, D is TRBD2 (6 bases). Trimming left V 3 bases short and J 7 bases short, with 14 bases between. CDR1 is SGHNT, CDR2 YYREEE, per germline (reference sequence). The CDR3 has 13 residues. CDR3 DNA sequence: TGTGCCAGCAGCTGGCCGGCGGGAAATGAGCAGTACTTC. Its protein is CASSWPAGNEQYF.

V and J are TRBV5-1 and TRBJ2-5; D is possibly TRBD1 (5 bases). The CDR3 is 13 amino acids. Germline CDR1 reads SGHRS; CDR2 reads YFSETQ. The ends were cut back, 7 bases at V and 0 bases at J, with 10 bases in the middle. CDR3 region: CASGPDNQETQYF. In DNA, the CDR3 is TGCGCCAGCGGTCCGGACAACCAAGAGACCCAGTACTTC.

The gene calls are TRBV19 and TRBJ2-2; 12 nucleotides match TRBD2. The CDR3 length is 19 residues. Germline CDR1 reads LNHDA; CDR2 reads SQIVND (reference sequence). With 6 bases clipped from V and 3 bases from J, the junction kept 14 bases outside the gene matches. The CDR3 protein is CASSPSRTSGKWDTGELFF. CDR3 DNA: TGTGCCAGTAGCCCTTCCAGGACTAGCGGGAAATGGGACACCGGGGAGCTGTTTTTT. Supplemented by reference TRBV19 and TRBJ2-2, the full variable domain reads DGGITQSPKYLFRKEGQNVTLSCEQNLNHDAMYWYRQDPGQGLRLIYYSQIVNDFQKGDIAEGYSVSREKKESFPLTVTSAQKNPTAFYLCASSPSRTSGKWDTGELFFGEGSRLTVL.

CDR3 nucleotides: TGTGCCAGCAGAATAAGGCAAGCCAAAAACATTCAGTACTTC. Its translation: CASRIRQAKNIQYF. The V gene is TRBV13, the J gene TRBJ2-4; D is unresolved. Germline V gene sequence: CDR1 PRHDT, CDR2 FYEKMQ (reference sequence). The V end lost 6 bases, the J end lost 0 bases, and 9 bases lay between the germline ends. CDR3 size: 14 residues.

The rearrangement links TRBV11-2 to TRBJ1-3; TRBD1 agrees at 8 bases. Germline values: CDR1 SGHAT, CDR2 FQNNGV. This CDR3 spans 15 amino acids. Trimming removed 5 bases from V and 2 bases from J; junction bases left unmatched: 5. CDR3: CASSRVQGAGNTIYF. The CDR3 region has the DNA TGTGCCAGCAGCCGGGTACAGGGGGCTGGAAACACCATATATTTT. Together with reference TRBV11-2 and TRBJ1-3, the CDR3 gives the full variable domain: EAGVAQSPRYKIIEKRQSVAFWCNPISGHATLYWYQQILGQGPKLLIQFQNNGVVDDSQLPKDRFSAERLKGVDSTLKIQPAKLEDSAVYLCASSRVQGAGNTIYFGEGSWLTVV.

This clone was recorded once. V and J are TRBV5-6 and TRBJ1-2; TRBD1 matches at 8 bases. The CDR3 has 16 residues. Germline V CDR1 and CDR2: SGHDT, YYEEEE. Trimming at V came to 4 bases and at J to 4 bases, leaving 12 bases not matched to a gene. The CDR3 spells CASSVLQGVGGYGYTF. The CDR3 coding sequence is TGTGCCAGCAGCGTGCTACAGGGGGTAGGGGGCTATGGCTACACCTTC.

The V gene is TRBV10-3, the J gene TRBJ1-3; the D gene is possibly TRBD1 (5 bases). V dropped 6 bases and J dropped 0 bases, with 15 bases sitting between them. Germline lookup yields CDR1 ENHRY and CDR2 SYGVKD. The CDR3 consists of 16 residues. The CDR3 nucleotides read TGTGCCATCAGGGAAGGACAAAGTACCTCTGGAAACACCATATATTTT. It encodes CAIREGQSTSGNTIYF.

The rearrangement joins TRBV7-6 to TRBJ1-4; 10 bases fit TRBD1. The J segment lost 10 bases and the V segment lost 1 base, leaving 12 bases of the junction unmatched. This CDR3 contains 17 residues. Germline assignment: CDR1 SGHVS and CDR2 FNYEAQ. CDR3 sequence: CASSLDIPGQGLGKLFF. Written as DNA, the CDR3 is TGTGCCAGCAGCTTAGACATTCCGGGACAGGGGCTGGGAAAACTGTTTTTT. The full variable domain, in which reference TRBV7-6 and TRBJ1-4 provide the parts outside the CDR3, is GAGVSQSPRYKVTKRGQDVALRCDPISGHVSLYWYRQALGQGPEFLTYFNYEAQQDKSGLPNDRFSAERPEGSISTLTIQRTEQRDSAMYRCASSLDIPGQGLGKLFFGSGTQLSVL.

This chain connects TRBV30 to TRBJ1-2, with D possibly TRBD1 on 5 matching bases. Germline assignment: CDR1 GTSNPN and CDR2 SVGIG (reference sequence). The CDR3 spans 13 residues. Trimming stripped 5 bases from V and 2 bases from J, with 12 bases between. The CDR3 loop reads CAWAFRGNYGYTF. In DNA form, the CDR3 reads TGTGCCTGGGCCTTTAGGGGCAACTATGGCTACACCTTC.

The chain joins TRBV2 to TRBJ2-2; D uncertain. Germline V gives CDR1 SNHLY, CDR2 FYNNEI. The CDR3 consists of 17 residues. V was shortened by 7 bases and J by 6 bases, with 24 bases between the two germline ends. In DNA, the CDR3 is TGTGCCAGCATTAGTAGTTACCCAAGTTCCCTCTCCGGGGAGCTGTTTTTT. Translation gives CASISSYPSSLSGELFF.

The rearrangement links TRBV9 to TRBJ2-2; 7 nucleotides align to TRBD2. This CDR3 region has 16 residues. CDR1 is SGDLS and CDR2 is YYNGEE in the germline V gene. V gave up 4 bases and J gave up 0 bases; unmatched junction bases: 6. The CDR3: CASSNRDYANTGELFF. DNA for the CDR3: TGTGCCAGCAGCAACCGGGACTATGCGAACACCGGGGAGCTGTTTTTT.

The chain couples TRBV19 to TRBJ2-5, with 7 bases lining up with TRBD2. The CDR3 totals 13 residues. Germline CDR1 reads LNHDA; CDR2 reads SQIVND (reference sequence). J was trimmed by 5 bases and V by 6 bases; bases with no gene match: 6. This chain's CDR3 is CASRAWGGETQYF. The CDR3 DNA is TGTGCCAGTAGGGCCTGGGGGGGGGAGACCCAGTACTTC.